This T cell receptor beta chain is drawn from a study of blood T cell repertoires in COVID-19. Original processing notes: Estimated nucleated cell counts came from reference gene primer amplification. TCRdb's table, derived via immunoSEQ multiplex PCR, lists solely in-frame clones and lacks some. The V and J calls and the clone size are those of that table, but D and trimming were determined from the DNA. The repertoire holds fewer than 80,000 clones, with approximately 79% as singletons. The CDR3 sequence is 15 residues long. V lost 3 bases and J lost 6, with 19 bases in between. Germline V CDR1 and CDR2: SGHDT, YYEEEE.

This clonotype was obtained from a woman of 80 years or more with active or convalescent COVID-19. The rearrangement joins TRBV5-6 to TRBJ2-7; D might be TRBD1 (5 bases). The sequencing input was peripheral blood. The CDR3 region has the DNA TGTGCCAGCAGCTCCCGACAGATTTTGGCCGGCGAGCAGTACTTC. Amino acids: CASSSRQILAGEQYF.